The TCR beta chain under discussion was sequenced for a study of beta chain features in type 1 diabetes. Study details: Examination of sorted cells across all samples involved around 99 million cells. Study findings and constraints: Moderate yet significant TCRB CDR3 shortening was seen in Type 1 diabetes patients in all four CD4+ subsets. More deletions and fewer insertions at VDJ junctions were seen in type 1 diabetes patients.

This clone occurred a few times. Its antigen is not known. The CDR3 runs 15 residues. V lost 0 bases and J lost 0, with 8 bases in between. The germline gives CDR1 SGDLS, CDR2 YYNGEE. The study reverse transcribed the entire isolated RNA, so it sequenced expressed TCRB transcripts. The assay was immunoSEQ multiplex PCR, and TCRdb's table has in-frame clones only and misses some. The table records hundreds of thousands of clones, roughly an eighth of them present only once. This receptor was obtained from a man between 18 and 35 years old with type 1 diabetes. The chain recombines TRBV9 with TRBJ2-3; D not resolved. Sequencing input: naive CD4+ T cells from blood. CDR3 sequence: CASSVGQTSTDTQYF. The CDR3 DNA sequence: TGTGCCAGCAGCGTAGGGCAGACTAGCACAGATACGCAGTATTTT.